This T cell receptor beta chain was sequenced for a study of cytomegalovirus exposure and HLA in healthy donors. Study-wide results and limits: Both high specificity and high sensitivity reportedly marked the classifier's diagnosis of cytomegalovirus status. Researchers reported that a few CMV-associated chains were confirmed in vitro as CMV antigen-specific. There was a cluster of highly shared sequence variants that was likely a sequencing artifact.

In the PCR, 60 Vbeta and 13 Jbeta primers were used. The repertoire was sequenced with immunoSEQ multiplex PCR; TCRdb's copy has only in-frame clones and lacks some. This sample has under 200,000 clones, with around 80% found just once. Of note for this clone: Its antigen is undetermined.

With 0 bases clipped from V and 3 bases from J, the junction kept 3 bases outside the gene matches. Germline loops: CDR1 MNHNS, CDR2 SASEGT. This CDR3 comprises 17 residues. Sequences were obtained from PBMCs. The TCR sequence derives from a man younger than 30 in good health and CMV-seronegative. The chain carries TRBV6-1 and TRBJ2-5; 14 bases are shared with TRBD2. The CDR3 loop is CASSEALGLAGEETQYF. CDR3 DNA sequence: TGTGCCAGCAGTGAAGCGCTGGGACTAGCGGGAGAAGAGACCCAGTACTTC.